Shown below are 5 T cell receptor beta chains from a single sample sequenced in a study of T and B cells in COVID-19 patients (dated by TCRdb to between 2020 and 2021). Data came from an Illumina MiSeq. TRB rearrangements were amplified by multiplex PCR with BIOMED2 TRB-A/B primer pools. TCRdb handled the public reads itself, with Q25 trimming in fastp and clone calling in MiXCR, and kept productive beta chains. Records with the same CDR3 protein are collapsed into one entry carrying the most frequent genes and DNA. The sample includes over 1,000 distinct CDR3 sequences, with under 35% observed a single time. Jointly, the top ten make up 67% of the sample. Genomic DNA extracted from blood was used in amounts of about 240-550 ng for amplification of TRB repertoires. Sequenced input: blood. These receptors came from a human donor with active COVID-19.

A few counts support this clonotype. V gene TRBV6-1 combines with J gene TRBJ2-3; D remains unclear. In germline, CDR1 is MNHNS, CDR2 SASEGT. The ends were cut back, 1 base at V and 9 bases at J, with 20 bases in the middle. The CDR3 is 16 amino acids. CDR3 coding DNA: TGTGCCAGCAGTGAAGGCTTTATTCAGGCCATCGGGACGCAGTATTTT. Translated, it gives CASSEGFIQAIGTQYF.

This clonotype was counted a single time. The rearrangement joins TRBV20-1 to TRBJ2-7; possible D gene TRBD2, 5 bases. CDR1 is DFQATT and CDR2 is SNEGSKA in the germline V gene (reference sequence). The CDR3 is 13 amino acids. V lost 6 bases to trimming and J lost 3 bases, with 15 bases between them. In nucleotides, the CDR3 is TGCAGTGCCCCCTTACTAGGCCGCTACGAGCAGTACTTC. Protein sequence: CSAPLLGRYEQYF.

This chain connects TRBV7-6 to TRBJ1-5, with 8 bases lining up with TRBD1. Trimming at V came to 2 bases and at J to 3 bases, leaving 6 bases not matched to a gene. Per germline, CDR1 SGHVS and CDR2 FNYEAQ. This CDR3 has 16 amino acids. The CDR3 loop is CASSLLDRADNQPQHF. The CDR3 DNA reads TGTGCCAGCAGCTTATTGGACAGGGCGGACAATCAGCCCCAGCATTTT.

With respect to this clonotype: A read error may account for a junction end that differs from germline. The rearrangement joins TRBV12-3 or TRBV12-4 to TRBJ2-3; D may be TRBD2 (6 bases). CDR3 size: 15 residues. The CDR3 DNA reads TGTGCCAGCAGTCTAGCGTTCCCTAGCACAGATACGCAGTATTTT. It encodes CASSLAFPSTDTQYF.

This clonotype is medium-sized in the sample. The CDR3 DNA is TGTGCCAGCAGTCCGGACAGGGGCGCGGGAAAACTGTTTTTT. Protein product: CASSPDRGAGKLFF. The gene calls are TRBV6-5 and TRBJ1-4, with 9 bases identical to TRBD1. This CDR3 has 14 residues. With 5 bases clipped from V and 10 bases from J, the junction kept 8 bases outside the gene matches. In germline, CDR1 is MNHEY, CDR2 SVGAGI.